This is a list of T cell receptor beta chains from one sample in a study of CD8 T cells in ankylosing spondylitis. In TCRdb, the 5' RACE reads were re-called with MiXCR into one record per CDR3 protein. The sample has 250,000 to 300,000 distinct CDR3 sequences, about a sixth seen once. The material sequenced was blood, either unsorted or a sorted T cell fraction (not recorded which). The receptor set was obtained from a male donor with ankylosing spondylitis or in good health (not recorded which). CDR3s include the opening cysteine and the closing phenylalanine or tryptophan. D genes are given only for firm matches. Size values are once, few and many counts, or a class for expanded clones, and some rows have none.

j_call v_call d_call clone_size cdr3_aa cdr3_nt
TRBJ2-7 TRBV28 - - CASSRTGRDGMPYEQYF TGTGCCAGCAGCCGGACGGGGCGGGACGGAATGCCCTACGAGCAGTACTTC
TRBJ1-5 TRBV21-1 - many CASSTLRSPYNQPQHF TGTGCCAGCAGCACCCTTCGGTCTCCCTACAATCAGCCCCAGCATTTT
TRBJ2-3 TRBV29-1 - many CSVRRPSTDTQYF TGCAGCGTCCGTCGCCCTAGCACAGATACGCAGTATTTT
TRBJ2-1 TRBV12-3/TRBV12-4 TRBD2 few CATTLGTSAGDEQFF TGTGCCACCACGCTTGGGACTAGCGCTGGGGATGAGCAGTTCTTC
TRBJ2-3 TRBV3-1 TRBD2 - CASSQVIQRETGSTDTQYF TGTGCCAGCAGCCAAGTTATCCAGCGGGAGACAGGTAGCACAGATACGCAGTATTTT
TRBJ2-2 TRBV20-1 - few CSYRQLNTGELFF TGCAGTTATCGGCAGTTAAACACCGGGGAGCTGTTTTTT
TRBJ1-2 TRBV6-5 - many CASSYSMVGVGGYTF TGTGCCAGCAGTTACTCGATGGTTGGGGTAGGGGGCTACACCTTC
TRBJ2-2 TRBV6-5 - few CASSYWGSGELFF TGTGCCAGCAGTTACTGGGGGAGCGGGGAGCTGTTTTTT
TRBJ2-5 TRBV7-9 - few CASSSPDGQETQYF TGTGCCAGCAGCTCTCCCGACGGCCAAGAGACCCAGTACTTC
TRBJ1-1 TRBV6-5 TRBD1 - CASEGGSEAFF TGTGCCAGCGAAGGGGGCTCGGAAGCTTTCTTT
TRBJ2-7 TRBV5-1 TRBD2 few CASSKGLAGAAYEQYF TGCGCCAGCAGCAAGGGACTAGCGGGCGCTGCCTACGAGCAGTACTTC
TRBJ2-5 TRBV5-1 - many CASSFHSPQETQYF TGCGCCAGCAGCTTCCACAGCCCTCAAGAGACCCAGTACTTC
TRBJ1-6 TRBV27 - - CASSLWGSTYNSPLHF TGTGCCAGCAGTTTATGGGGAAGCACCTATAATTCACCCCTCCACTTT
TRBJ2-1 TRBV29-1 TRBD1 many CSAPSGTGVSYNEQFF TGCAGCGCACCCTCCGGGACAGGGGTGTCCTACAATGAGCAGTTCTTC
TRBJ1-5 TRBV20-1 TRBD1 few CSAGDRGGSQPQHF TGCAGTGCTGGGGACAGGGGAGGCTCGCAGCCCCAGCATTTT
TRBJ2-1 TRBV15 - - CATSRDHESYNEQFF TGTGCCACCAGCAGAGATCACGAGAGCTACAATGAGCAGTTCTTC
TRBJ2-3 TRBV28 TRBD2 - CASSLLAGEGWDTQYF TGTGCCAGCAGTTTACTTGCGGGAGAAGGCTGGGATACGCAGTATTTT
TRBJ1-5 TRBV29-1 - few CSVEIEGVYNQPQHF TGCAGCGTTGAAATTGAGGGAGTGTACAATCAGCCCCAGCATTTT
TRBJ2-5 TRBV6-6 TRBD2 many CASSIAGVETQYF TGTGCCAGCAGTATAGCGGGAGTGGAGACCCAGTACTTC
TRBJ2-3 TRBV9 - few CASSATPEPVDTQYF TGTGCCAGCAGCGCGACCCCAGAACCGGTGGATACGCAGTATTTT
TRBJ2-1 TRBV12-3/TRBV12-4 - few CASSHHVELLGPQFF TGTGCCAGCAGCCACCATGTCGAGTTGCTCGGCCCCCAGTTCTTC
TRBJ1-4 TRBV2 TRBD1 few CASRDGTGAEKLFF TGTGCCAGCAGGGACGGGACAGGGGCGGAAAAACTGTTTTTT
TRBJ1-6 TRBV7-3 - few CASSLMGHNSPLHF TGTGCCAGCAGCTTAATGGGCCATAATTCACCCCTCCACTTT
TRBJ2-7 TRBV12-3/TRBV12-4 - many CASSLAPRTEYEQYF TGTGCCAGCAGTTTAGCGCCCAGAACTGAGTACGAGCAGTACTTC
TRBJ2-7 TRBV7-9 - - CASSLAHGAEQYF TGTGCCAGCAGCTTAGCGCATGGGGCCGAGCAGTACTTC
TRBJ2-3 TRBV29-1 TRBD1 many CSGDSPNTDTQYF TGCAGCGGGGACAGTCCGAACACAGATACGCAGTATTTT
TRBJ2-1 TRBV4-3 TRBD2 - CASSQENRSSGIDEQFF TGCGCCAGCAGCCAAGAAAACCGGTCTAGCGGGATCGATGAGCAGTTCTTC
TRBJ2-1 TRBV7-3 - few CASSLRGDTAEQFF TGTGCCAGCAGCTTAAGAGGGGATACTGCTGAGCAGTTCTTC
TRBJ1-2 TRBV4-1 - - CASSQDMGGVPYGYTF TGCGCCAGCAGCCAAGATATGGGGGGTGTTCCCTATGGCTACACCTTC
TRBJ1-1 TRBV7-8 - few CASSSNFEAFF TGTGCCAGCAGCTCGAATTTTGAAGCTTTCTTT
TRBJ2-7 TRBV7-8 TRBD2 few CASSLASGASYEQYF TGTGCCAGCAGCTTAGCTAGCGGGGCATCCTACGAGCAGTACTTC
TRBJ2-7 TRBV9 - - CASSDPGLADEQYF TGTGCCAGCAGCGACCCGGGACTGGCTGACGAGCAGTACTTC
TRBJ1-5 TRBV6-5 - many CASSYGYGEGNQPQHF TGTGCCAGCAGTTACGGGTACGGGGAGGGCAATCAGCCCCAGCATTTT
TRBJ2-7 TRBV3-1 - many CASSPRTATYEQYF TGTGCCAGCAGCCCTCGGACAGCGACCTACGAGCAGTACTTC
TRBJ2-3 TRBV4-2 - - CASSQFNNPTDTQYF TGTGCCAGCAGCCAATTTAACAATCCGACAGATACGCAGTATTTT
TRBJ2-5 TRBV7-9 - few CASSSFRDQETQYF TGTGCCAGCAGCTCCTTCCGTGATCAAGAGACCCAGTACTTC
TRBJ1-3 TRBV10-3 - few CAISELGDAGNTIYF TGTGCCATCAGTGAGTTAGGGGACGCTGGAAACACCATATATTTT
TRBJ1-1 TRBV4-2 TRBD1 few CASSQGQGTEAFF TGTGCCAGCAGCCAAGGACAGGGCACTGAAGCTTTCTTT
TRBJ2-3 TRBV20-1 TRBD2 few CSATIKAGAVTDTQYF TGCAGTGCAACAATCAAAGCGGGAGCGGTCACAGATACGCAGTATTTT
TRBJ2-3 TRBV24-1 TRBD2 - CATTRTSGSTDTQYF TGTGCCACCACTCGGACTAGCGGAAGCACAGATACGCAGTATTTT
TRBJ2-7 TRBV4-2 - few CASSQGLVSYEQYF TGTGCCAGCAGCCAAGGATTGGTGTCCTACGAGCAGTACTTC
TRBJ2-7 TRBV10-3 - few CAISESDGSHEQYF TGTGCCATCAGTGAGTCGGACGGGTCTCACGAGCAGTACTTC
TRBJ2-3 TRBV7-8 TRBD2 few CASSLVGWLAGAEDTQYF TGTGCCAGCAGCTTAGTTGGTTGGCTAGCGGGAGCTGAAGATACGCAGTATTTT
TRBJ2-1 TRBV12-3/TRBV12-4 - - CASTWDLSSYNEQFF TGTGCCAGCACCTGGGACCTGAGCTCCTACAATGAGCAGTTCTTC
TRBJ2-7 TRBV5-1 - few CASSFGLWYEQYF TGCGCCAGCAGCTTTGGACTCTGGTACGAGCAGTACTTC